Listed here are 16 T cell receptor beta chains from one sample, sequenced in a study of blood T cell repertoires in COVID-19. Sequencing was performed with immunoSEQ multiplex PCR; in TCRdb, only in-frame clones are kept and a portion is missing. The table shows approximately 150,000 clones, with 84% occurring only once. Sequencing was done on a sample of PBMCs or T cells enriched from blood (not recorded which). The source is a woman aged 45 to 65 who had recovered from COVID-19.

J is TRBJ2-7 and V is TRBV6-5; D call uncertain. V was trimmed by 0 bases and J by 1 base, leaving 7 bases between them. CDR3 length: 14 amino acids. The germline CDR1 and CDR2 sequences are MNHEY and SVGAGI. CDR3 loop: CASSYSMRSYEQYF. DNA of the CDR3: TGTGCCAGCAGTTACTCGATGAGATCCTACGAGCAGTACTTC.

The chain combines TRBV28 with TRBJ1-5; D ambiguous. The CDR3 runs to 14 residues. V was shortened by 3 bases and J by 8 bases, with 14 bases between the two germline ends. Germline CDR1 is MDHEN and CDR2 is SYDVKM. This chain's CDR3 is CASSLVSGGKPQHF. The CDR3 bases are TGTGCCAGCAGTTTGGTATCCGGAGGGAAGCCCCAGCATTTT.

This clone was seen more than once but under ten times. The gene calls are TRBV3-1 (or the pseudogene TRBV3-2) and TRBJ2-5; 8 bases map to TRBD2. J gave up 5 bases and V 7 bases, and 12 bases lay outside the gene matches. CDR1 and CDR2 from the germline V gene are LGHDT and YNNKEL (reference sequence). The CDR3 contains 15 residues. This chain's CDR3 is CASMYSGDTVETQYF. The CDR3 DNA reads TGTGCCAGCATGTATAGCGGGGACACGGTGGAGACCCAGTACTTC.

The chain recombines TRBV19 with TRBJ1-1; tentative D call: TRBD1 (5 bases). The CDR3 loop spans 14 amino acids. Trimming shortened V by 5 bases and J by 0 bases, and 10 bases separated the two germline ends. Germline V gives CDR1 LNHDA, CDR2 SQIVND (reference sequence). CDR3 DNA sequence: TGTGCCAGTAGTCTCCAGGGTTTGAACACTGAAGCTTTCTTT. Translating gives CASSLQGLNTEAFF.

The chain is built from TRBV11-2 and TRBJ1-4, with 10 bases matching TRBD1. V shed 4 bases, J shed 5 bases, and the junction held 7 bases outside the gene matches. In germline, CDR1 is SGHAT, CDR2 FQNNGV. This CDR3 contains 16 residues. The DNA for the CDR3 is TGTGCCAGCAGCTCAAGACAGGGGGCGCTCAATGAAAAACTGTTTTTT. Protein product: CASSSRQGALNEKLFF.

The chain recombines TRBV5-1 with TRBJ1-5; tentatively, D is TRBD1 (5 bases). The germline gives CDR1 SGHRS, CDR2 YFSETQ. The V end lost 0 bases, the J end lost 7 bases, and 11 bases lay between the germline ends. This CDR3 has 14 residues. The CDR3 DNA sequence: TGCGCCAGCAGCTTGGGTATCGGGGGACAGCCCCAGCATTTT. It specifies CASSLGIGGQPQHF.

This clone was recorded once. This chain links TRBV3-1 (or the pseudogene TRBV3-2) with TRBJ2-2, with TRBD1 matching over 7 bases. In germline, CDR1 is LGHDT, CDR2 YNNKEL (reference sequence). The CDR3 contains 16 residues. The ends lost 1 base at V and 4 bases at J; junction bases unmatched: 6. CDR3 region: CASSQVTGAGTGELFF. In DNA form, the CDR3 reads TGTGCCAGCAGCCAAGTTACAGGGGCGGGCACCGGGGAGCTGTTTTTT.

Here the CDR3 reads CASKGTTLYNSPLHF. CDR3 bases: TGTGCCAGCAAAGGGACTACCCTCTATAATTCACCCCTCCACTTT. The chain links TRBV25-1 to TRBJ1-6; D may be TRBD1 (5 bases). The CDR3 extends over 15 amino acids. Germline V gene lookup returns CDR1 MGHDK and CDR2 SYGVNS. The V end lost 7 bases, the J end lost 3 bases, and 13 bases lay between the germline ends.

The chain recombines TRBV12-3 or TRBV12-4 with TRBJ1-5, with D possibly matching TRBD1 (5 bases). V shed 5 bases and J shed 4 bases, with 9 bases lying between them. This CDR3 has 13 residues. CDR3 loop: CASSGGGNQPQHF. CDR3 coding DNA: TGTGCCAGCAGTGGGGGGGGGAATCAGCCCCAGCATTTT.

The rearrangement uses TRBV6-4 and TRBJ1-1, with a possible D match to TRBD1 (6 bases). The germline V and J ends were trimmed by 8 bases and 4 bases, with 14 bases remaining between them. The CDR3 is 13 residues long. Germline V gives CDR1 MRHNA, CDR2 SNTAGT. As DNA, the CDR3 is TGTGCCAGCTCTCAATTCAGGGGCACTGAAGCTTTCTTT. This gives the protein CASSQFRGTEAFF.

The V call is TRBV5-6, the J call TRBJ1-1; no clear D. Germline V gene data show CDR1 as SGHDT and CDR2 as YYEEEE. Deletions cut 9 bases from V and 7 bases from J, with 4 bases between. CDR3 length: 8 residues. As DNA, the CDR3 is TGTGCCACAGTTGAAGCTTTCTTT. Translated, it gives CATVEAFF.

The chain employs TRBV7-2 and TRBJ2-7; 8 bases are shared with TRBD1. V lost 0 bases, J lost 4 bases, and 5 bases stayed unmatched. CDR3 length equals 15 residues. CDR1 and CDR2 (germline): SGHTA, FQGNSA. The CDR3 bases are TGTGCCAGCAGCTTAGCTTCCAGGGGGCTGTACGAGCAGTACTTC. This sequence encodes CASSLASRGLYEQYF.

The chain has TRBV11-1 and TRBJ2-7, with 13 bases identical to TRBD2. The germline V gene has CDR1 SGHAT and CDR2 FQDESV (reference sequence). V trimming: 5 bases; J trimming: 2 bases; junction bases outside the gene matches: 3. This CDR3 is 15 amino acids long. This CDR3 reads CASSLGLAGAYEQYF. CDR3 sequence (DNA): TGTGCCAGCAGCCTCGGACTAGCGGGGGCCTACGAGCAGTACTTC.

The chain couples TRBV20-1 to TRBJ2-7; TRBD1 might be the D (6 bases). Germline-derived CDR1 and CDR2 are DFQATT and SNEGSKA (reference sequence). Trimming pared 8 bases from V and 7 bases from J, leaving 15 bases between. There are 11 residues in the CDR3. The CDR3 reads CSITGPGEQYF. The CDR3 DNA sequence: TGCAGTATTACAGGGCCGGGGGAGCAGTACTTC.

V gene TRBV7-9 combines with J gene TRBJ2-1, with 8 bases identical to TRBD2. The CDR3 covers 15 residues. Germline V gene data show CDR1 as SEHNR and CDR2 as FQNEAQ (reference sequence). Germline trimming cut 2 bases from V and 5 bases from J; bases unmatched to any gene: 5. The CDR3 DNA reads TGTGCCAGCAGCTTACATAATAGCGGGAACAATGAGCAGTTCTTC. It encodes CASSLHNSGNNEQFF.

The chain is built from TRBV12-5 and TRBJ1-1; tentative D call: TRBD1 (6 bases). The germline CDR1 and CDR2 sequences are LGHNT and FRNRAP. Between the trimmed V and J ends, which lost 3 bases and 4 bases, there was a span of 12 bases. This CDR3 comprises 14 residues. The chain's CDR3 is CASGFGGAITEAFF. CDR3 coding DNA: TGTGCTAGTGGTTTTGGGGGGGCGATCACTGAAGCTTTCTTT. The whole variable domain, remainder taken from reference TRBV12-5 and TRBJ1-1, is DARVTQTPRHKVTEMGQEVTMRCQPILGHNTVFWYRQTMMQGLELLAYFRNRAPLDDSGMPKDRFSAEMPDATLATLKIQPSEPRDSAVYFCASGFGGAITEAFFGQGTRLTVV.